This T cell receptor (beta chain) was observed in a study of cytomegalovirus exposure and HLA in healthy donors. Whole-study findings and limits: It has been reported that TCR beta sequences accurately predicted the HLA-A and HLA-B alleles of most subjects. A later analysis found most CMV-associated TCR beta chains apparently HLA-restricted. When a later analysis was performed, an Asian-associated ancestry cluster reportedly had fewer N-insertions than the approximately 680-donor mean.

The PCR made use of 60 Vbeta and 13 Jbeta primers. Profiled with immunoSEQ multiplex PCR; TCRdb holds only in-frame clones, not every one. Of some 140,000 clones listed, under 75% are singletons. This clone was observed a handful of times. Its antigen is still unknown. Germline values: CDR1 SGHAT, CDR2 FQNNGV. The CDR3 contains 15 residues. The V and J ends lost 3 bases and 5 bases, in that order; junction bases with no gene match: 3. The rearrangement joins TRBV11-2 to TRBJ2-2; 10 bases map to TRBD2. The receptor's source is a woman in her thirties or forties in good health and CMV-seronegative. Source material: PBMCs. The CDR3, as DNA: TGTGCCAGCAGCTTGAGGACTAGCGGTACCGGGGAGCTGTTTTTT. Protein sequence: CASSLRTSGTGELFF.